This T cell receptor beta chain was recorded in a study of cytomegalovirus exposure and HLA in healthy donors (dated 2017 in TCRdb). With respect to the entire study: An earlier analysis of several hundred of the donors reported 276 Gb of sequence data and 117 million unique TCR beta sequences obtained from around 190 million T cells. Roughly 290 gigabases of sequencing data and around 85 million unique TCR sequences made up an early release that covered around 640 HLA-typed donors. Of the roughly 420 genotyped donors, 81% were placed in the genetic ancestry cluster associated with self-reported Caucasian donors. The study aimed to test whether signatures of past pathogen exposure could be identified by cataloging public T cell receptors. The T cell repertoires of under 750 subjects were profiled by immunosequencing and related to cytomegalovirus serostatus. Besides the first cohort of more than 650 subjects, a separate validation cohort made up of around 120 different subjects was used. The study combined high-throughput TCR immunosequencing, statistical association of individual TCRs with disease status, and machine learning to predict cytomegalovirus infection status. In a later analysis, previously published TCR beta repertoires from fewer than 750 donors were re-analyzed and high-resolution HLA genotyping was added so that TCR occurrence patterns could be studied. Rather than using new phenotypic data, the later analysis identified candidate immune exposures from TCR beta sequences and from how often those sequences occurred across donors. To decide whether each TCR beta V gene segment behaved as functional or pseudogenic, an earlier analysis of nearly 600 of the donors relied on high-throughput TCR beta sequencing. Donor age, sex, ethnicity and CMV serostatus were compiled alongside the repertoire data. A later genetic analysis took genome-wide SNP genotypes for about 65% of the 666 donors and used that subset as a discovery cohort. All discovery cohort repertoires had been generated on a single sequencing platform. Both class I and class II loci were covered by HLA typing, at four-digit resolution. Typing coverage varied by locus: about 620-630 donors for A, B, C, DRB1 and DQB1; 500 to 550 for DQA1; more than 600 for DPA1; 450 to 480 for DPB1. About five DR-DQ haplotypes were treated as single units for association and clustering because of strong linkage in the cohort. Among some 410 genotyped donors of the cohort, an average of approximately 220,000 unique TCR beta nucleotide sequences was sequenced per donor, of which about 19% were non-productive.

The receptor library was made with the immunoSEQ multiplex PCR assay. The multiplex PCR relied on a mix of 60 forward primers for TCR Vbeta segments and 13 reverse primers for TCR Jbeta segments. A multiplex PCR assay on genomic DNA amplified the CDR3 region of rearranged TCR beta genes. On the Illumina HiSeq System, the amplified TCR beta libraries were sequenced as 87-base-pair reads. In the authors' own workflow: A later analysis counted about 76 million unique TCR beta chains across the 666 repertoires, and 10 million to 12 million of these chains were shared by at least two donors. To remove PCR and sequencing errors, raw reads were error-corrected and collapsed into unique sequences using a nearest-neighbor algorithm that merged closely related sequences. V, D and J gene segments were assigned by aligning CDR3 sequences to IMGT reference sequences. For a sequence to be retained, at least a six-nucleotide match to both a V gene segment and a J gene segment was required. Rearrangements were called productive when the CDR3 lacked stop codons and stayed in frame with V and J; all others were non-productive. CDR3 was defined by IMGT convention, running from the second conserved V-encoded cysteine to the conserved J-encoded phenylalanine. In an earlier analysis of some 550 of the donors, sequences lacking an unambiguous match to a single V gene segment were excluded. In an earlier analysis of roughly 600 of the donors, a V segment was called functional when productive rearrangements were above 56.7%, and segregating when the standard deviation between donors exceeded 5%. A statistical classification framework was developed to diagnose cytomegalovirus status using the catalog of TCR beta chain sequences. A later analysis assigned V and J genes by comparing TCR nucleotide sequences with IMGT/GENE-DB human TR gene sequences. A later analysis assigned CDR3 sequences and most-parsimonious VDJ recombination scenarios with the TCRdist pipeline. In a later analysis, each TCR beta chain was defined by its CDR3 amino acid sequence together with its V-gene family, and reads lacking a unique V-gene family were excluded. As a way to deal with suspected cross-contamination and a sequencing artifact, a later analysis dropped 450 to 600 nucleotide sequences that were highly shared and had low generation probability. A later analysis calculated a clonal expansion index for each public chain from normalized within-repertoire ranks of inferred template counts. A later analysis computed generation probabilities with a VDJ recombination model fitted to out-of-frame rearrangements, and checked the results against IGoR. In a later analysis, hypergeometric tests were used to score TCR-TCR, TCR-HLA and TCR-CMV co-occurrence, with a repertoire-size bias correction applied to TCR pairs. To estimate false discovery rates, a later analysis permuted the HLA or CMV assignments 20 times. In a later analysis, co-occurring TCRs were grouped with DBSCAN, and TCRdist sequence similarity was added when clustering was performed within HLA-allele-positive subsets. Repertoires with fewer than 30,000 or more than 120,000 public chains, plus five repertoires with anomalous nucleotide sharing, were excluded from co-occurrence clustering. TCRdb took this table from immuneACCESS and kept in-frame rearrangements with V and J called. Such tables lack part of the clones; where checked against another copy, unresolved V genes explain under half of the gap, and the rest is unexplained. The V and J calls and clone size were taken over from that table, and D and trimming were inferred from the DNA. This sample holds 150,000 to 200,000 clones; around four fifths were observed only once. Jointly, the top ten make up 3.1% of the sample.

The cohort comprised 710 or so healthy bone marrow donors. At the time of sampling, every cohort member was nominally healthy, though immune exposures that went unrecorded were likely present. The donor was CMV seronegative and belonged to the group of 380 or so seronegative cohort members. A peripheral blood sample was provided by each donor, and peripheral blood mononuclear cells were used for TCR beta sequencing. The Qiagen DNeasy Blood Extraction Kit was used to extract genomic DNA from the blood cell samples. Comment on this clone: No antigen is known for it. No base qualities exist here, and no much larger clone lies one base off it.

Beyond this particular receptor, the publication reports: An earlier analysis of approximately 570 of the donors showed that most TCR beta V segments appeared in productive rearrangements either about 87% or about 30% of the time, which broadly matched IMGT annotations. The only immune exposure information available for the cohort was CMV serostatus. In a later analysis, HLA-associated TCR beta chains showed more clonal expansion and lower generation probabilities than non-associated chains that were equally common. Most TCR sequences were observed very rarely across donors, whereas some public TCRs were present in many individuals. Because counts were too low, 15 to 20 rarely observed V segments, including chromosome 9 orphons, were left out of the earlier analysis of 500 to 650 of the donors. It was suggested by the authors that the approach could potentially be generalized to other disease states and immunological phenotypes. A few of the identified cytomegalovirus-associated TCR beta chains were confirmed in vitro to be specific for cytomegalovirus antigens. According to a later analysis, parvovirus B19, influenza, CMV and Epstein-Barr virus appeared linked to several top co-occurrence clusters. Some IMGT-functional V segments, including TRBV6-2 and TRBV6-3, could not be told apart with the 87-base-pair reads, so those segments were excluded. In a later genetic analysis, fewer N-insertions in productive TCRs were reported among donors in an Asian-associated ancestry cluster than the roughly 700-donor mean. V-gene and J-gene trimming of TCR beta chains was associated with a missense DCLRE1C variant in a later genetic analysis, and the association was replicated in an independent cohort. A later analysis found that TCR association rates varied across HLA loci, with DRB1 alleles showing the most associated TCRs and HLA-C alleles the fewest. Roughly uniform sequencing depth across donors was assumed in presence/absence analyses, although this assumption may not hold. At a false discovery rate of 0.05, a later analysis linked some 17,000 TCR beta sequences to specific HLA alleles. In the study, around 150 TCR beta chains were listed as associated with cytomegalovirus. The sequencing pipeline was judged likely to have produced a cluster of highly shared sequence variants as a technical artifact. Strong co-occurrence of HLA alleles, especially DR and DQ, made assigning TCR associations to individual alleles difficult. A further reported finding was that TCR beta sequences accurately predicted the HLA-A and HLA-B alleles for most subjects in the first cohort. The classifier was reported to diagnose cytomegalovirus status with high specificity and sensitivity in both the original cohort and the validation cohort. Because HLA typing was unavailable for some donors at each locus, only the typed subset was used in association tests. Linkage disequilibrium might explain the correlated functional status among segregating V segments, but an unknown experimental factor could not be excluded. This cohort had only TCR beta chains sequenced, and the lack of alpha or paired-chain data limited which features could be detected. In a later analysis, most CMV-associated TCR beta chains were found to appear HLA-restricted, with HLA associations seemingly driven largely by CMV exposure.

CDR1 and CDR2 are drawn from the germline V gene: MNHEY, SVGAGI. V and J are truncated by 6 bases and 1 base respectively, leaving an intervening sequence of 8 bases. Counted from cysteine to phenylalanine, this CDR3 has 13 amino acids. Only the CDR3 DNA is retained, 39 bases long and in frame from the first base. The rearrangement combines TRBV6-5 with TRBJ2-3; there is no confident call for the D gene. The sequence was obtained from a female donor in good health and CMV-seronegative. The specimen sequenced was PBMCs. The encoded CDR3 is CASRKHRTDTQYF. The bases are TGTGCCAGCAGGAAACACCGCACAGATACGCAGTATTTT.